The subject of this entry is one T cell receptor beta chain. Per the original data handling: Amplification of reference gene primers provided the estimated nucleated cell counts. The method was immunoSEQ multiplex PCR; TCRdb's version includes in-frame clones alone and lacks a portion of them. Clone size and V and J calls were adopted from that table, with D and trimming inferred from the DNA. The table records about 480,000 clones, around nine tenths of them present only once. CDR3 length: 16 amino acids. The data originate from a study of blood T cell repertoires in COVID-19. The V gene is TRBV21-1, the J gene TRBJ2-7; no check of the table's D call, TRBD1, against the DNA was made. TRBV21-1 is termed a pseudogene. The sequenced material came from peripheral blood. The TCR originated in a woman between 45 and 60 years old with COVID-19, enrolled during active disease. The CDR3, as DNA: TGTGCCAGCAGCAAAGGGATGCAGGGGCAGGAGTACGAGCAGTACTTC. Protein product: CASSKGMQGQEYEQYF.